This is a list of T cell receptor beta chains from one sample in a study of long-term antiretroviral therapy in people with HIV. Measured with immunoSEQ multiplex PCR; TCRdb has only the in-frame clones, and not every one. The sample holds roughly 28,000 clones, 80% to 95% seen once. The starting material was unsorted PBMCs, obtained 5.2 years after starting antiretroviral therapy. The receptors come from a woman between 40 and 55 years old with HIV. CDR3s include the opening cysteine and the closing phenylalanine or tryptophan. The D gene is left open where the match is weak. Some rows mark clone size as missing; the rest say once, few, many or name a class of expanded clone.

few TRBJ1-3 NA TRBV7-9 TGTGCCAGCTCGGACCGGTTCCCCTCTGGAAACACCATATATTTT CASSDRFPSGNTIYF
NA TRBJ2-2 NA TRBV28 TGTGCCAGCAGTTATCCTGGGGCAGGGGACACCGGGGAGCTGTTTTTT CASSYPGAGDTGELFF
NA TRBJ1-2 TRBD1 TRBV10-3 TGTGCCATCAGTGAGTCGAAGGGGGCGCGTTATGGCTACACCTTC CAISESKGARYGYTF
NA TRBJ1-5 TRBD1 TRBV6-5 TGTGCCAGCGACACAGGGGACGGACAGCCCCAGCATTTT CASDTGDGQPQHF
NA TRBJ2-1 NA TRBV29-1 TGCAGCGGGGGGGCAGTAAACAATGAGCAGTTCTTC CSGGAVNNEQFF
NA TRBJ2-3 NA TRBV7-9 TGTGCCAGCAACCTCCCTTTCGGCCCCACAGATACGCAGTATTTT CASNLPFGPTDTQYF
NA TRBJ1-2 NA TRBV4-1 TGCGCCAGCAGCCAAGTGGGGACGAAGGATGGCTACACCTTC CASSQVGTKDGYTF
once TRBJ1-3 NA TRBV18 TGTGCCAGCTCACTCCGGGACGGCGGCTTCCCTCTCTCTGGAAACACCATATATTTT CASSLRDGGFPLSGNTIYF
NA TRBJ1-1 NA TRBV2 TGTGCCAGCAGAGCTCCCAGGGATACTGAAGCTTTCTTT CASRAPRDTEAFF
NA TRBJ2-3 TRBD2 TRBV5-6 TGTGCCAGCAGCCAACAGGCTAGCGGGTTCACAGATACGCAGTATTTT CASSQQASGFTDTQYF
NA TRBJ1-2 NA TRBV5-5 TGTGCCAGCAGCTTCTCAGGGGTAGGCGACGGCTACACCTTC CASSFSGVGDGYTF
NA TRBJ1-5 NA TRBV19 TGTGCCAGTAGTATAGGAGGTTCGGGAGGCAATCAGCCCCAGCATTTT CASSIGGSGGNQPQHF
NA TRBJ2-3 TRBD2 TRBV4-3 TGCGCCAGCAGCCATAGCGGGGGGGCTTCAGATACGCAGTATTTT CASSHSGGASDTQYF
NA TRBJ2-7 NA TRBV4-2 TGTGCCAGCAGCCAAGGACACGCGTACTACGAGCAGTACTTC CASSQGHAYYEQYF
NA TRBJ2-1 TRBD2 TRBV11-2 TGTGCCAGCAGCTTAGAGCATAGCGGGGCAAAGCAGTTCTTC CASSLEHSGAKQFF
NA TRBJ2-2 NA TRBV15 TGTGCCACCAGCAGAGGGGCAGTCACCGGGGAGCTGTTTTTT CATSRGAVTGELFF
NA TRBJ2-1 NA TRBV19 TGTGCCAGTACGAAGGGGACTTACAATGAGCAGTTCTTC CASTKGTYNEQFF
NA TRBJ2-1 NA TRBV10-1 TGCGCCAGCAGTGTAAGACCCAACAATGAGCAGTTCTTC CASSVRPNNEQFF
NA TRBJ1-2 NA TRBV2 TGTGCCAGCAGTGAAACCCCGGGCTTCGAGTATGGCTACACCTTC CASSETPGFEYGYTF
NA TRBJ1-1 NA TRBV7-9 TGTGCCAGCACCCCGGGGAGGAACACTGAAGCTTTCTTT CASTPGRNTEAFF
NA TRBJ1-2 TRBD1 TRBV28 TGTGCCAGCAGTACCGGGACAGTAAAGTCCGGCTACACCTTC CASSTGTVKSGYTF
NA TRBJ2-5 NA TRBV15 TGTGCCACCAGCAGGGGAGGACAGGTGGGTCGGGTGACCCAGTACTTC CATSRGGQVGRVTQYF
NA TRBJ2-1 NA TRBV4-2 TGTGCCAGCAGCCTATGGTTCGGAGATGAGCAGTTCTTC CASSLWFGDEQFF